The sample holds a few counts of the clone carrying this T cell receptor beta chain. The target antigen is unknown. TCRdb re-analysed the 5' RACE reads in MiXCR, keeping a single row per CDR3 protein. The sample has 85,000 to 130,000 distinct CDR3 sequences, about a sixth seen once. The sample is drawn from a study of T-cell memory formation after mild COVID-19. Study-level points and caveats: Among CD4+ contracting clones, most were CM and EM, and CD8+ ones EMRA. SARS-CoV-2 specificity was not confirmed for second-wave clones peaking on day 37.

This TCR was recovered from an adult woman who had mild COVID-19 (a few samples of this study predate the infection). Cell type and time point are not known. What was sequenced was PBMCs or a T cell subset sorted from them (not recorded which).

This chain's CDR3 is CASSFRDLNTEAFF. In nucleotides, the CDR3 is TGCGCCAGCAGCTTCAGGGATCTGAACACTGAAGCTTTCTTT. The chain links TRBV5-1 to TRBJ1-1, with D possibly TRBD1 on 5 matching bases. Germline V gene sequence: CDR1 SGHRS, CDR2 YFSETQ. This CDR3 contains 14 residues. Trimming cost V 2 bases and J 0 bases, with 8 bases left between them.